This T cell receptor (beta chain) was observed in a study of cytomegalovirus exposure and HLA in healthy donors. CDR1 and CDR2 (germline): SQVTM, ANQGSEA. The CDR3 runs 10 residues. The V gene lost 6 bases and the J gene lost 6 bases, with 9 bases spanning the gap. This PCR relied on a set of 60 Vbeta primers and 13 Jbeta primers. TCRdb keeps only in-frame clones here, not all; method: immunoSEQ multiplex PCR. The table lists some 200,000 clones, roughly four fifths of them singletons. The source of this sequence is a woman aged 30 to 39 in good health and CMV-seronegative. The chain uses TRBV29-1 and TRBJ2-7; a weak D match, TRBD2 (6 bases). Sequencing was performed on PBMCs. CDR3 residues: CSVRRGEQYF. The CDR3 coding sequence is TGCAGCGTGAGGAGGGGCGAGCAGTACTTC.